The 21 T cell receptor beta chains below were found in one sample sequenced in a study of shared clonotypes between healthy human individuals. Measured with immunoSEQ multiplex PCR; TCRdb has only the in-frame clones, and not every one. This table has approximately 2,000,000 clones, just under 95% appearing once. What was sequenced was naive CD4+ T cells from PBMCs. Sample subset: CD45RA+ positively selected. The receptors were gathered from a man aged 18-30 years in good health. Some clones in this sample may be carry-over from other donors' samples.

The chain links TRBV2 to TRBJ2-7; D assignment may be TRBD1 or TRBD2 (5 bases each). Trimming left V 7 bases short and J 2 bases short, with 15 bases between. CDR3 length equals 14 residues. Germline V gene data show CDR1 as SNHLY and CDR2 as FYNNEI. CDR3 sequence reads: CASNPGPGPYEQYF. Here the CDR3 DNA reads TGTGCCAGCAACCCGGGACCCGGGCCCTACGAGCAGTACTTC.

For this clone: Within the sample, other DNA sequences also encode this same CDR3. The chain has TRBV20-1 and TRBJ2-5; unclear D gene. This CDR3 is 11 amino acids long. CDR1 is DFQATT and CDR2 is SNEGSKA in the germline V gene (reference sequence). The V and J ends lost 6 bases and 4 bases respectively, with 9 bases between them. Here the CDR3 DNA reads TGCAGTGCCCCTACGCGAGAGACCCAGTACTTC. Its protein is CSAPTRETQYF.

This chain links TRBV4-1 with TRBJ2-3, with D tentatively TRBD2 (5 bases). CDR3 length equals 17 residues. Trimming pared 1 base from V and 13 bases from J, leaving 27 bases between. Germline V gene data show CDR1 as MGHRA and CDR2 as YSYEKL. The CDR3 protein is CASSQGAEGVGSAVEYF. The CDR3, as DNA: TGCGCCAGCAGCCAAGGTGCCGAGGGAGTGGGGTCGGCTGTTGAGTATTTT.

The chain employs TRBV27 and TRBJ2-5; a possible D gene is TRBD2 (5 bases). V shed 5 bases and J shed 8 bases, with 15 bases lying between them. This CDR3 has 13 amino acids. From germline, CDR1 is MNHEY and CDR2 SMNVEV (reference sequence). The DNA of the CDR3 is TGTGCCAGCAGTCTAGGACTTTGGGGAACCCAGTACTTC. This translates into CASSLGLWGTQYF.

The chain carries TRBV15 and TRBJ2-7; TRBD2 agrees at 8 bases. Trimming cost V 5 bases and J 4 bases; bases outside gene matches: 13. Germline values: CDR1 LNHNV, CDR2 YYDKDF (reference sequence). The CDR3 extends over 16 amino acids. CDR3 nucleotide sequence: TGTGCCACCAGCTTCCTCGGGAGCGGGAGTCGGTACGAGCAGTACTTC. Protein sequence: CATSFLGSGSRYEQYF. Combining the CDR3 with reference TRBV15 and TRBJ2-7 gives the whole variable domain DAMVIQNPRYQVTQFGKPVTLSCSQTLNHNVMYWYQQKSSQAPKLLFHYYDKDFNNEADTPDNFQSRRPNTSFCFLDIRSPGLGDTAMYLCATSFLGSGSRYEQYFGPGTRLTVT.

V and J are TRBV28 and TRBJ1-3; 10 nucleotides line up with TRBD1. This CDR3 is 17 amino acids long. From germline, CDR1 is MDHEN and CDR2 SYDVKM. V lost 5 bases and J lost 2; bases outside the gene matches: 9. CDR3 loop: CASSPPLGTGAGNTIYF. In DNA, the CDR3 is TGTGCCAGCAGTCCTCCTTTGGGGACAGGGGCTGGAAACACCATATATTTT.

The chain joins TRBV7-8 to TRBJ1-1; D might be TRBD1 (5 bases). Germline V CDR1 and CDR2: SGHVS, FQNEAQ. This CDR3 has 15 amino acids. The V end lost 4 bases, the J end lost 0 bases, and 12 bases lay between the germline ends. The CDR3: CASSSLGALNTEAFF. Here the CDR3 DNA reads TGTGCCAGCAGCTCACTTGGGGCCCTGAACACTGAAGCTTTCTTT. Combining the CDR3 with reference TRBV7-8 and TRBJ1-1 gives the whole variable domain GAGVSQSPRYKVAKRGQDVALRCDPISGHVSLFWYQQALGQGPEFLTYFQNEAQLDKSGLPSDRFFAERPEGSVSTLKIQRTQQEDSAVYLCASSSLGALNTEAFFGQGTRLTVV.

The V call is TRBV25-1, the J call TRBJ2-5; D gene ambiguous. The CDR3 is 14 residues long. Germline loops: CDR1 MGHDK, CDR2 SYGVNS. Trimming shortened V by 1 base and J by 2 bases, and 8 bases separated the two germline ends. The CDR3 coding sequence is TGTGCCAGCAGTGAATTCTTGCGGCAAGAGACCCAGTACTTC. Its protein is CASSEFLRQETQYF.

This clone appeared once. CDR3 sequence reads: CASSETRTGLSGYEQYF. The CDR3, as DNA: TGTGCCAGCAGTGAGACCCGGACAGGGCTATCAGGCTACGAGCAGTACTTC. This rearrangement joins TRBV25-1 to TRBJ2-7, with 8 positions matching TRBD1. V lost 3 bases and J lost 3; bases outside the gene matches: 13. The CDR3 consists of 17 residues. CDR1 and CDR2 (germline): MGHDK, SYGVNS.

The V and J genes are TRBV30 and TRBJ1-3; D is undetermined. The germline V and J ends were trimmed by 2 bases and 4 bases, with 9 bases remaining between them. There are 13 residues in the CDR3. Per germline, CDR1 GTSNPN and CDR2 SVGIG (reference sequence). CDR3 amino acids: CAWSRNVGNTIYF. Written as DNA, the CDR3 is TGTGCCTGGAGTAGAAATGTGGGAAACACCATATATTTT.

To note about this clone: Other DNA sequences in the sample encode the same CDR3. The gene calls are TRBV28 and TRBJ1-1; no reliable D call. V lost 8 bases and J lost 7, with 8 bases in between. In germline, CDR1 is MDHEN, CDR2 SYDVKM. There are 10 residues in the CDR3. The CDR3 here is CASRGIEAFF. For the CDR3, the DNA is TGTGCCAGCCGGGGAATTGAAGCTTTCTTT.

The sample holds one count of this clone. The chain is built from TRBV25-1 and TRBJ2-2; D is ambiguous. CDR1 and CDR2 (germline): MGHDK, SYGVNS. The germline V and J ends were trimmed by 3 bases and 6 bases, with 14 bases remaining between them. This CDR3 is built from 15 residues. CDR3 amino acids: CASSEVGFLSGELFF. CDR3 sequence (DNA): TGTGCCAGCAGTGAGGTGGGGTTCTTGTCCGGGGAGCTGTTTTTT.

V is TRBV5-1 and J is TRBJ2-5; possible D gene TRBD1, 6 bases. V lost 6 bases and J 4 bases, leaving 16 bases between the germline ends. CDR3 length: 14 amino acids. From germline, CDR1 is SGHRS and CDR2 YFSETQ. CDR3 protein: CASTEPGHGETQYF. In DNA form, the CDR3 reads TGCGCCAGCACCGAACCGGGACACGGAGAGACCCAGTACTTC.

The chain joins TRBV27 to TRBJ2-1; 9 nucleotides agree with TRBD1. Germline V gene data show CDR1 as MNHEY and CDR2 as SMNVEV (reference sequence). J was trimmed by 9 bases and V by 5 bases; bases with no gene match: 5. The CDR3 loop spans 13 amino acids. The CDR3 protein is CASSRQGEGEQFF. The CDR3 region has the DNA TGTGCCAGCAGTAGACAGGGGGAGGGTGAGCAGTTCTTC.

This chain links TRBV29-1 with TRBJ2-5; D may be TRBD1 or TRBD2 (6 bases each). The V gene's germline CDR1 is SQVTM and CDR2 ANQGSEA. The CDR3 is 16 amino acids. Deletions cut 0 bases from V and 7 bases from J, with 21 bases between. The CDR3 sequence: CSVEERRQGRLGTQYF. The CDR3 DNA sequence: TGCAGCGTTGAAGAACGTCGTCAGGGGAGGTTAGGGACCCAGTACTTC.

Concerning this clone: The sample carries other DNA sequences with the same CDR3. V and J are TRBV6-5 and TRBJ1-2; no clear D gene. Germline-derived CDR1 and CDR2 are MNHEY and SVGAGI. The V end was cut by 6 bases, the J end by 2 bases, with 10 bases between. This CDR3 is 13 amino acids long. The CDR3 sequence is CASRPDGNYGYTF. The CDR3, as DNA: TGTGCCAGCAGACCCGACGGAAACTATGGCTACACCTTC.

This chain joins TRBV30 and TRBJ1-2; no clear D gene. The CDR3 covers 15 residues. V was shortened by 1 base and J by 5 bases, with 17 bases between the two germline ends. The germline gives CDR1 GTSNPN, CDR2 SVGIG (reference sequence). The CDR3 protein is CAWSASVTLWYGYTF. The CDR3 DNA reads TGTGCCTGGAGTGCCTCTGTGACCTTATGGTATGGCTACACCTTC.

The rearrangement links TRBV27 to TRBJ2-3; D uncertain. The CDR3 consists of 13 residues. From germline, CDR1 is MNHEY and CDR2 SMNVEV (reference sequence). V was clipped by 1 base and J by 6 bases, with 8 bases between them. The CDR3 DNA is TGTGCCAGCAGTTTATGGCCAGAGGATACGCAGTATTTT. Amino acids: CASSLWPEDTQYF.

The chain employs TRBV11-1 and TRBJ2-7; D is possibly TRBD1 (6 bases). CDR3 length equals 17 residues. V was clipped by 0 bases and J by 2 bases, with 17 bases between them. The germline gives CDR1 SGHAT, CDR2 FQDESV (reference sequence). As DNA, the CDR3 is TGTGCCAGCAGCTTAGCGTCGGGCAGGGGATACCCCTACGAGCAGTACTTC. It is translated as CASSLASGRGYPYEQYF.

The J gene is TRBJ2-4, the V gene TRBV5-1; 8 nucleotides match TRBD2. Germline CDR1 is SGHRS and CDR2 is YFSETQ. V gave up 4 bases and J gave up 4 bases; unmatched junction bases: 7. The CDR3 has 15 residues. CDR3 nucleotide sequence: TGCGCCAGCAGCCCGGGGGGGACAACTAAAAACATTCAGTACTTC. Residues: CASSPGGTTKNIQYF.

V usage is TRBV5-1 and J usage is TRBJ1-1; D gene ambiguous. The CDR3 length is 13 residues. CDR1 is SGHRS and CDR2 is YFSETQ in the germline V gene. The germline V and J ends were trimmed by 6 bases and 4 bases, with 13 bases remaining between them. The DNA for the CDR3 is TGCGCCAGCAAACCCCAATGGGGCACTGAAGCTTTCTTT. This gives the protein CASKPQWGTEAFF.